This T cell receptor beta chain was observed in a study of blood T cell repertoires in COVID-19. Profiled with immunoSEQ multiplex PCR; TCRdb holds only in-frame clones, not every one. The sample holds hundreds of thousands of clones, around 86% seen once. The table lists this clone with a count of one. V was cut by 4 bases and J by 6 bases, with 9 bases left in between. The CDR3 covers 12 residues. Per germline, CDR1 MNHEY and CDR2 SMNVEV (reference sequence). The V gene is TRBV27, the J gene TRBJ1-1; no clear D gene. Specimen: peripheral blood. This TCR derives from a woman aged 25 to 39 with active or convalescent COVID-19. The DNA for the CDR3 is TGTGCCAGCAGTTCACGATTAGCTGAAGCTTTCTTT. Amino acids: CASSSRLAEAFF.